Below are 7 T cell receptor beta chains sequenced from a single sample in a study of blood T cell repertoires in COVID-19. Here immunoSEQ multiplex PCR was the method, and the copy in TCRdb shows in-frame clones only, minus some. The sample carries 130,000 or so clones, about 80% recorded once. Sequencing was performed on PBMCs or T cells enriched from blood (not recorded which). The origin of the receptors is a man aged 50 to 60 who had recovered from COVID-19.

V gene TRBV9 combines with J gene TRBJ2-5; a weak D match, TRBD1 (6 bases). Between the trimmed V and J ends, which lost 0 bases and 5 bases, there was a span of 17 bases. Germline lookup yields CDR1 SGDLS and CDR2 YYNGEE. This CDR3 is 16 amino acids long. CDR3: CASSVGGIVRGETQYF. CDR3 nucleotides: TGTGCCAGCAGCGTAGGAGGGATAGTTAGGGGGGAGACCCAGTACTTC.

The chain combines TRBV28 with TRBJ2-7, with 7 bases fitting TRBD1. With 4 bases clipped from V and 5 bases from J, the junction kept 11 bases outside the gene matches. The CDR3 sequence is 15 residues long. The germline V gene has CDR1 MDHEN and CDR2 SYDVKM. The chain's CDR3 is CASSSPGTALHEQYF. CDR3 DNA: TGTGCCAGCAGTTCCCCCGGGACAGCCCTCCACGAGCAGTACTTC.

The chain employs TRBV4-1 and TRBJ1-5, with D possibly matching TRBD1 (5 bases). The germline V gene has CDR1 MGHRA and CDR2 YSYEKL. The V end was cut by 1 base, the J end by 3 bases, with 10 bases between. The length of the CDR3 is 15 residues. CDR3 nucleotides: TGCGCCAGCAGCCAAGTCGCAGGGTCCAATCAGCCCCAGCATTTT. Its translation: CASSQVAGSNQPQHF.

This chain connects TRBV7-8 to TRBJ2-6; D perhaps matches TRBD1 (7 bases). Trimming left V 1 base short and J 2 bases short, with 15 bases between. CDR3 size: 18 residues. Per the germline V gene, CDR1 is SGHVS and CDR2 is FQNEAQ. CDR3 sequence reads: CASSLGGRGRTGANVLTF. In DNA form, the CDR3 reads TGTGCCAGCAGCTTAGGTGGCAGGGGGAGGACTGGGGCCAACGTCCTGACTTTC. Supplemented by reference TRBV7-8 and TRBJ2-6, the full variable domain reads GAGVSQSPRYKVAKRGQDVALRCDPISGHVSLFWYQQALGQGPEFLTYFQNEAQLDKSGLPSDRFFAERPEGSVSTLKIQRTQQEDSAVYLCASSLGGRGRTGANVLTFGAGSRLTVL.

V usage is TRBV5-4 and J usage is TRBJ2-3; D remains ambiguous. V was shortened by 0 bases and J by 0 bases, with 8 bases between the two germline ends. Per germline, CDR1 SGHNT and CDR2 YYREEE (reference sequence). The CDR3 covers 15 residues. The CDR3 nucleotides read TGTGCCAGCAGCTTGGTGCGGTCTAGCACAGATACGCAGTATTTT. It translates to CASSLVRSSTDTQYF.

The rearrangement uses TRBV10-3 and TRBJ2-3, with 11 bases lining up with TRBD2. Germline V gene data show CDR1 as ENHRY and CDR2 as SYGVKD. V gave up 9 bases and J gave up 2 bases; unmatched junction bases: 4. CDR3 length equals 14 residues. The CDR3 loop reads CAIFSGGATDTQYF. As DNA, the CDR3 is TGTGCCATTTTTAGCGGGGGGGCCACAGATACGCAGTATTTT.

The V call is TRBV6-5, the J call TRBJ2-3; 10 bases fit TRBD2. The V gene's germline CDR1 is MNHEY and CDR2 SVGAGI. V dropped 5 bases and J dropped 7; count of bases not matched to a gene: 9. The CDR3 contains 15 residues. CDR3 in DNA: TGTGCCAGCAGTCCGGGAGCGGGGGGGCCGAATACGCAGTATTTT. This sequence encodes CASSPGAGGPNTQYF.